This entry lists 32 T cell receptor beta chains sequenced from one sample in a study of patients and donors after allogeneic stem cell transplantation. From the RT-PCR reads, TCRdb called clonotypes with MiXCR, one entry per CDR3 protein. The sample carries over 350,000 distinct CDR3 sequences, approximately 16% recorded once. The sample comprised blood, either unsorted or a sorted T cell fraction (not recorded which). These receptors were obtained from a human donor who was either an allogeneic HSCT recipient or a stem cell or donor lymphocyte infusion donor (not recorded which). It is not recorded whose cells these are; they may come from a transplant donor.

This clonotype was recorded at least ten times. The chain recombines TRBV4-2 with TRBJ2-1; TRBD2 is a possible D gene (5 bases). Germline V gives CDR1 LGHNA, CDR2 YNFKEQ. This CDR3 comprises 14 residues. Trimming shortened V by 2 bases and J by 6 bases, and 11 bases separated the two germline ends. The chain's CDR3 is CASSQLLAPNEQFF. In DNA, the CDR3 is TGTGCCAGCAGCCAACTTCTAGCACCCAATGAGCAGTTCTTC.

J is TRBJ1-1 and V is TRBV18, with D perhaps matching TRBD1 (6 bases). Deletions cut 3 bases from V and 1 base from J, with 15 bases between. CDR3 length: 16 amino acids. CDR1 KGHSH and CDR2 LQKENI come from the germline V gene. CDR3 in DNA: TGTGCCAGCTCACCGTCCTTAGGGGACACGAACACTGAAGCTTTCTTT. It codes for CASSPSLGDTNTEAFF.

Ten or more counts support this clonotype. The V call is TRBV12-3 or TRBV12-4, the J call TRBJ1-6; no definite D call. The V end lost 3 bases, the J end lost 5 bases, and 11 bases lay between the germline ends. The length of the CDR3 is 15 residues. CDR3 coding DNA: TGTGCCAGCAGTTTCGACGGAGACAATAATTCACCCCTCCACTTT. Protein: CASSFDGDNNSPLHF.

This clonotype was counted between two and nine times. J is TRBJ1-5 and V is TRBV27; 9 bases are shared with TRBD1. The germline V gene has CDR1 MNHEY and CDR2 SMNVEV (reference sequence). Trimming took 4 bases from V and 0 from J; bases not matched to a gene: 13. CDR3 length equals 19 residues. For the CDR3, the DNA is TGTGCCAGCAGTTCCGCCCCGGGACAGGGATGGTTTAGCAATCAGCCCCAGCATTTT. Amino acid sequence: CASSSAPGQGWFSNQPQHF.

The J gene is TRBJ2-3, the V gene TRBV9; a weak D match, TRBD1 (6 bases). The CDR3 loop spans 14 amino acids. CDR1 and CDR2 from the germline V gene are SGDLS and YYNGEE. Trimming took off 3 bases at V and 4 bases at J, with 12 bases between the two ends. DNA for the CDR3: TGTGCCAGCAGCGGGGGGCCCACAGCAGATACGCAGTATTTT. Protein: CASSGGPTADTQYF.

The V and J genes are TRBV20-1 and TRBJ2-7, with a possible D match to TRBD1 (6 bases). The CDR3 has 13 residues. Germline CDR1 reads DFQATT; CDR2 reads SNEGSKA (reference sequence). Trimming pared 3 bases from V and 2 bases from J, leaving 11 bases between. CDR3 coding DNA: TGCAGTGCTAGTGGGGACAAAGCCTACGAGCAGTACTTC. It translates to CSASGDKAYEQYF.

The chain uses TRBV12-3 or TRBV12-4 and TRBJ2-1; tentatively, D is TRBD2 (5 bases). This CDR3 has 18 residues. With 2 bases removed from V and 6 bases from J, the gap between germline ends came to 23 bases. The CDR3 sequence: CASSLTRTRAIRANEQFF. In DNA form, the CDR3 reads TGTGCCAGCAGTTTAACTAGAACTAGGGCGATACGCGCCAATGAGCAGTTCTTC.

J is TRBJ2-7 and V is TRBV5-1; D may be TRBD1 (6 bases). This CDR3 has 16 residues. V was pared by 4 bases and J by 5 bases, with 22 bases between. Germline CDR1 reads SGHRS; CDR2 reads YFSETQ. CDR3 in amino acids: CASSTGTATQRDEQYF. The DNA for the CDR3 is TGCGCCAGCAGCACAGGGACGGCAACACAACGGGACGAGCAGTACTTC.

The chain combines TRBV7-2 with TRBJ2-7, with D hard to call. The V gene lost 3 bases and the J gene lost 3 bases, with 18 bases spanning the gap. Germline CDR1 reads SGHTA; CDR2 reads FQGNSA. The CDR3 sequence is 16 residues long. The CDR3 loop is CASSFFPGQIGYEQYF. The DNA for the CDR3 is TGTGCCAGCAGCTTCTTCCCCGGTCAGATCGGCTACGAGCAGTACTTC.

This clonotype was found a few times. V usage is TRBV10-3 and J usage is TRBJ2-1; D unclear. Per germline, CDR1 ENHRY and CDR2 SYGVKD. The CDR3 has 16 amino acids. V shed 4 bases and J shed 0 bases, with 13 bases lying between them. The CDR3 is CAISVVQKSSYNEQFF. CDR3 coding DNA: TGTGCCATCAGTGTCGTCCAGAAGAGCTCCTACAATGAGCAGTTCTTC.

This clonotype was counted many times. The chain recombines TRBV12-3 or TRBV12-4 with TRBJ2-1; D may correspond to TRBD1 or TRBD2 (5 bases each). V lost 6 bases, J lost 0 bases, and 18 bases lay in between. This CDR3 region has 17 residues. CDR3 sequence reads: CASSPGQGLSSYNEQFF. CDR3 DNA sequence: TGTGCCAGCAGCCCGGGGCAGGGCCTTAGCTCCTACAATGAGCAGTTCTTC.

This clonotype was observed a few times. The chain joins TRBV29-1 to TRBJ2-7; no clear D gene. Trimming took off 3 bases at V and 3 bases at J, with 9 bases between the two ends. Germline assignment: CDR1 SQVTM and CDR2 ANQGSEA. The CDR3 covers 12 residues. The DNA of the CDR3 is TGCAGCGTTGAGGACGGAAGCTACGAGCAGTACTTC. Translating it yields CSVEDGSYEQYF.

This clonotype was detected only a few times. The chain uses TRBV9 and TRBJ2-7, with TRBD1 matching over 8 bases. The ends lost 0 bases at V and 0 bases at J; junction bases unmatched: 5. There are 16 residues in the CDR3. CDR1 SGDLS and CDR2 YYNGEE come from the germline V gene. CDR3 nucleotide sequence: TGTGCCAGCAGCGTAGCTCCCGGGACAGGCTCCTACGAGCAGTACTTC. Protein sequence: CASSVAPGTGSYEQYF.

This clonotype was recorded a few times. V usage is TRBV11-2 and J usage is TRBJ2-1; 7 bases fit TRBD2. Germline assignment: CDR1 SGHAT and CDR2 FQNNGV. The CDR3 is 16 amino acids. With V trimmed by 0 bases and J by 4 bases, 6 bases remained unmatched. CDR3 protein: CASSLEVAGAYNEQFF. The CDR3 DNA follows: TGTGCCAGCAGCTTAGAGGTCGCGGGAGCATACAATGAGCAGTTCTTC.

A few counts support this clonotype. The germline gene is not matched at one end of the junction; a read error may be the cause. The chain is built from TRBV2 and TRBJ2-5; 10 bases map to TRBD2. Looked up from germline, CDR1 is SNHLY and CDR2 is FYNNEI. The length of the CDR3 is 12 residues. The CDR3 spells CASSSRTSGHLF. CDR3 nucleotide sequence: TGTGCCAGCAGTTCTAGGACTAGCGGCCACCTCTTC. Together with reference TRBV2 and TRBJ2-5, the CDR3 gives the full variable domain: EPEVTQTPSHQVTQMGQEVILRCVPISNHLYFYWYRQILGQKVEFLVSFYNNEISEKSEIFDDQFSVERPDGSNFTLKIRSTKLEDSAMYFCASSSRTSGHLFGPGTRLLVL.

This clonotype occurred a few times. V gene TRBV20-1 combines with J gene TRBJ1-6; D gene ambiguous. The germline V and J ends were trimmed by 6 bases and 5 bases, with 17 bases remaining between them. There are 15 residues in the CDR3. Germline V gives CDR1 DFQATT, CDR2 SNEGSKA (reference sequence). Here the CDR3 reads CSAPGSQSNNSPLHF. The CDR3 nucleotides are TGCAGTGCCCCTGGGAGTCAGTCGAATAATTCACCCCTCCACTTT.

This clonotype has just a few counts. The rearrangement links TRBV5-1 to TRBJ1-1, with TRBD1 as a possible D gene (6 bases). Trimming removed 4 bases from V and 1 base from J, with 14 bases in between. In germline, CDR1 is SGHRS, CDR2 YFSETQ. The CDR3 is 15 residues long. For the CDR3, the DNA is TGCGCCAGCAGCCCTGGACAGCCGGGGAACACTGAAGCTTTCTTT. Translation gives CASSPGQPGNTEAFF. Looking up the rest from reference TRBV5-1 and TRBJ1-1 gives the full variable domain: KAGVTQTPRYLIKTRGQQVTLSCSPISGHRSVSWYQQTPGQGLQFLFEYFSETQRNKGNFPGRFSGRQFSNSRSEMNVSTLELGDSALYLCASSPGQPGNTEAFFGQGTRLTVV.

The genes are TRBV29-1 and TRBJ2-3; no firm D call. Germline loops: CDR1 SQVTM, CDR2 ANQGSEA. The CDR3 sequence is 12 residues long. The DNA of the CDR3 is TGCAGTGCTCGGAGTGTCACAGATACGCAGTATTTT. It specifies CSARSVTDTQYF.

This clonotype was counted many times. CDR3 DNA: TGCGCCAGCAGCCAACAGACTAGTAAGGTCTACGAGCAGTACTTC. Residues: CASSQQTSKVYEQYF. The chain employs TRBV4-1 and TRBJ2-7; tentative D call: TRBD2 (6 bases). Germline lookup yields CDR1 MGHRA and CDR2 YSYEKL. V lost 2 bases to trimming and J lost 3 bases, with 14 bases between them. The CDR3 has 15 residues.

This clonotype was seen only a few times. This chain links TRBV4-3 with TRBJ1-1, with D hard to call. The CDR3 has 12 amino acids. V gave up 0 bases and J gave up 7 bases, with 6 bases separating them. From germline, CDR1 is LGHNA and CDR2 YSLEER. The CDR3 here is CASSQELGEAFF. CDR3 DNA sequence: TGCGCCAGCAGCCAAGAACTGGGTGAAGCTTTCTTT.

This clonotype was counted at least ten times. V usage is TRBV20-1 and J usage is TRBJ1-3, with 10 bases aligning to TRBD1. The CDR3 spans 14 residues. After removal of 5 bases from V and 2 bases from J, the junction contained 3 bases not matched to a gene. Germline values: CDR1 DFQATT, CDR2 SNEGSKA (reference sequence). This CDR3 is CSAEGTGAGNTIYF. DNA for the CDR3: TGCAGTGCTGAGGGGACAGGGGCTGGAAACACCATATATTTT.

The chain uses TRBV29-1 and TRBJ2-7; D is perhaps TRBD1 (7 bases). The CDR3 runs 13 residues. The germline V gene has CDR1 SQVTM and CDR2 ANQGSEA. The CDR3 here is CSATQGGREEQYF. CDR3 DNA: TGCAGTGCCACCCAGGGGGGTCGTGAGGAGCAGTACTTC.

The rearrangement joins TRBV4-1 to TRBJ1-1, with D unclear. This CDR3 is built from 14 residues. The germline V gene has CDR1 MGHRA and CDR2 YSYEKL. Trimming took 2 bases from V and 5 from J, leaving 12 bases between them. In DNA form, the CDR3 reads TGCGCCAGCAGCCAACTGGTTAAAGGAACTGAAGCTTTCTTT. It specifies CASSQLVKGTEAFF.

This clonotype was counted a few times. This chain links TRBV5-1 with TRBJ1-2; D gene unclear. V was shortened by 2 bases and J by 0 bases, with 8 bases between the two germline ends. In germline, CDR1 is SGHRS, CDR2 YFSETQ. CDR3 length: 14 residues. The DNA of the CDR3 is TGCGCCAGCAGCTTCACTACAGCTAACTATGGCTACACCTTC. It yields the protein CASSFTTANYGYTF.

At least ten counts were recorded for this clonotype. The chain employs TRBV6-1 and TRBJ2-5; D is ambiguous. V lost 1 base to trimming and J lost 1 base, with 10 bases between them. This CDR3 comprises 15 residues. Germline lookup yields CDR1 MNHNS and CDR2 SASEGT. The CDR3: CASSEGSLTQETQYF. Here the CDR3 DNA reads TGTGCCAGCAGTGAAGGAAGCCTTACCCAAGAGACCCAGTACTTC.

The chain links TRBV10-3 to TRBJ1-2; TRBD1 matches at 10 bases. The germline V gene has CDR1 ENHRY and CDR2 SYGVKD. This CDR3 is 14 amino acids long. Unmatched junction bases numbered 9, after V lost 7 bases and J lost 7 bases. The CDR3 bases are TGTGCCATCACCACGACAGGGGGCTTGGGTGGCTACACCTTC. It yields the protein CAITTTGGLGGYTF.

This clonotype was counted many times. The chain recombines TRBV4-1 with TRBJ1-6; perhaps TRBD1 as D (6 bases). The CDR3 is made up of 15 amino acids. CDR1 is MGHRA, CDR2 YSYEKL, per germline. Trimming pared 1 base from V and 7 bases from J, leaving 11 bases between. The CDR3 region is CASSQGQGRNSPLHF. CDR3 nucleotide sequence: TGCGCCAGCAGCCAAGGCCAGGGGCGGAATTCACCCCTCCACTTT.

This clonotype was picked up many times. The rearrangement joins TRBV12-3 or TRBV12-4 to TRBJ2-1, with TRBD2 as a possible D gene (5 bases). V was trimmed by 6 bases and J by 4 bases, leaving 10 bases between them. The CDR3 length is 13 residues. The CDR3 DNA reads TGTGCCAGCAGCAAACTAGTTTACAATGAGCAGTTCTTC. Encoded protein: CASSKLVYNEQFF.

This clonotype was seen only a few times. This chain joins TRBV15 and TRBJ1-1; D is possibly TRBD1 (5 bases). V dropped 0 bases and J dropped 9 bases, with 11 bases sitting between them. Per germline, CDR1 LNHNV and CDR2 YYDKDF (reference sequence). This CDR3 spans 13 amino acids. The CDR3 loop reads CATSRDPRQKAFF. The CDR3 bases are TGTGCCACCAGCAGAGATCCGAGACAGAAAGCTTTCTTT.

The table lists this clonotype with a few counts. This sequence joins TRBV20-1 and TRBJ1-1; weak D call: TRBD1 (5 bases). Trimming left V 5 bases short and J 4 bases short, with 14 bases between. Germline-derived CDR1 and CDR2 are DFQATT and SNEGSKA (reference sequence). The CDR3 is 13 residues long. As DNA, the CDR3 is TGCAGTGCTGTGACAGAATTGGGCACTGAAGCTTTCTTT. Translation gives CSAVTELGTEAFF.

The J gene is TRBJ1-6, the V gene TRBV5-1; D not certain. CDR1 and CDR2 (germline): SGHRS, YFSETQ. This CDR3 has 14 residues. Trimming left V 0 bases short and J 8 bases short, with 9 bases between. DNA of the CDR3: TGCGCCAGCAGCTTGGGGGGAAAGGATTCACCCCTCCACTTT. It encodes CASSLGGKDSPLHF.

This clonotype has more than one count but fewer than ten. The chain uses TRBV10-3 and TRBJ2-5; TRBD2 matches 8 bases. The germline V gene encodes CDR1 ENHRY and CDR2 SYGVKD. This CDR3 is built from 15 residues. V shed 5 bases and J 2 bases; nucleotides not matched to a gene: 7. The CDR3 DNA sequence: TGTGCCATCAGTACCCGGGGGGGGCTACAAGAGACCCAGTACTTC. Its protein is CAISTRGGLQETQYF.